This paragraph covers one T cell receptor (beta chain) sequence. The data stem from a study of glioma-infiltrating T cells after dendritic cell vaccination. Study-wide background: Dendritic cell vaccination trial patients had either newly diagnosed or recurrent glioblastoma.

The CDR3 has 16 amino acids. CDR1 SGHNT and CDR2 YYREEE come from the germline V gene (reference sequence). Trimming cost V 5 bases and J 7 bases; bases outside gene matches: 14. Sequencing was performed with immunoSEQ multiplex PCR; in TCRdb, only in-frame clones are kept and a portion is missing. The data show about 82,000 clones, roughly 90% seen once. All glioblastoma patients lacked an isocitrate dehydrogenase mutation. The sequenced sample was blood, obtained before dendritic cell vaccination. J is TRBJ2-1 and V is TRBV5-4; 8 bases are a match to TRBD2. This receptor was taken from a human donor with glioblastoma. The CDR3 region is CASSKGGTRVRNEQFF. DNA of the CDR3: TGTGCCAGCAGTAAAGGCGGGACTAGGGTCCGTAATGAGCAGTTCTTC.